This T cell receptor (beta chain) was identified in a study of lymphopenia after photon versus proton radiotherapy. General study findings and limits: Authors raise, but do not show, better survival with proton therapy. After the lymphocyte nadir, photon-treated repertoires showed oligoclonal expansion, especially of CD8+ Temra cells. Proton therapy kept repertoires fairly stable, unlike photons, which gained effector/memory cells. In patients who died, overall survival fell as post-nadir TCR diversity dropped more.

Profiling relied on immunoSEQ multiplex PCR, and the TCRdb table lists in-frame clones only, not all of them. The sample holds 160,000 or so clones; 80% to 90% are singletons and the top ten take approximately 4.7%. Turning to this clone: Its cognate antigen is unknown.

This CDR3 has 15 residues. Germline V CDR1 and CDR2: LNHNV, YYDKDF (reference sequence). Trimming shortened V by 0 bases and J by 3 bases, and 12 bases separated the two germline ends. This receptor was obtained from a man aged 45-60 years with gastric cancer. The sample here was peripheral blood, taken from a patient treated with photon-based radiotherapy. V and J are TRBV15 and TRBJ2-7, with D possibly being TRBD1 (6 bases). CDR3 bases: TGTGCCACCAGCAGAGAACGGGACACCAACTACGAGCAGTACTTC. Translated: CATSRERDTNYEQYF. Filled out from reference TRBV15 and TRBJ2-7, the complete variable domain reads DAMVIQNPRYQVTQFGKPVTLSCSQTLNHNVMYWYQQKSSQAPKLLFHYYDKDFNNEADTPDNFQSRRPNTSFCFLDIRSPGLGDTAMYLCATSRERDTNYEQYFGPGTRLTVT.